The clone carrying this T cell receptor (beta chain) has ten or more counts. Antigen: not known. This sample stems from a study of T cells in Graves' hyperthyroidism and ophthalmopathy. Germline CDR1 and CDR2: MNHEY and SMNVEV (reference sequence). Between the trimmed V and J ends, which lost 5 bases and 6 bases, there was a span of 20 bases. The CDR3 covers 15 residues. Points from the study as a whole: Blood also held most thyroid clonotypes expanded beyond 0.001.

First hyperthyroidism diagnosis is when the blood sample was obtained, before any ophthalmopathy symptoms. Using RNA transcripts as the source, TCR beta CDR3 regions were amplified. The HTBI primer set drove a first-round RT-PCR of the TCR CDR3. TCRdb reanalysed the multiplex PCR reads using MiXCR and keeps one entry per CDR3 protein. The sample carries 550,000 to 650,000 distinct CDR3 sequences, approximately 13% recorded once. Source material: blood. This chain joins TRBV27 and TRBJ2-7, with a possible D match to TRBD2 (7 bases). This receptor was taken from a woman under 40 with Graves' hyperthyroidism that later progressed to Graves' ophthalmopathy. The CDR3 DNA sequence: TGTGCCAGCAGTCAATCCCTGGGGGGGGCGACCGAGCAGTACTTC. This translates into CASSQSLGGATEQYF.